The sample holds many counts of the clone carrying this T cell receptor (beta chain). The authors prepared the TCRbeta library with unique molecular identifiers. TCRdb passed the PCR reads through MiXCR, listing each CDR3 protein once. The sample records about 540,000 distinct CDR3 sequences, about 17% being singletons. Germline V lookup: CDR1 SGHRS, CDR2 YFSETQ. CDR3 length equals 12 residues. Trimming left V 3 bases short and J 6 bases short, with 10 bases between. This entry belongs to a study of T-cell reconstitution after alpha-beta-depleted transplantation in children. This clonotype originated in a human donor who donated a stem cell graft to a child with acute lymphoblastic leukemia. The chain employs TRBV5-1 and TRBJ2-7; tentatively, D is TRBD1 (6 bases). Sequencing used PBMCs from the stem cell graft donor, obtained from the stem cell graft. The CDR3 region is CASSSRGLEQYF. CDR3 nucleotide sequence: TGCGCCAGCAGCTCCAGGGGCCTCGAGCAGTACTTC.